This T cell receptor beta chain was observed in a study of blood T cells in healthy people across ages. Every sample had a minimum of 7 million PBMCs isolated. Study results and limitations: Investigators treated diversity estimates from one million T cells as underestimates.

It was with a sample-barcoded 5' primer and a J-beta primer mix that a second PCR of about 7 to 12 cycles was run. Each CDR3 protein gets one entry after TCRdb re-called the 5' RACE reads with MiXCR. The repertoire holds some 1.5 million distinct CDR3 sequences, with under 30% as singletons. Regarding this clonotype: Its matching antigen is unknown.

Germline-derived CDR1 and CDR2 are SQVTM and ANQGSEA. The CDR3 loop spans 17 amino acids. V shed 2 bases, J shed 4 bases, and the junction held 12 bases outside the gene matches. The sequenced material came from blood. The sequence was collected from a woman aged 25 to 39 in good health. The chain is built from TRBV29-1 and TRBJ2-7; 12 bases fit TRBD1. The CDR3 nucleotides read TGCAGCGTTGAATTGGGGAGGGGGACAGGGGGCGCTTACGAGCAGTACTTC. This codes for CSVELGRGTGGAYEQYF.